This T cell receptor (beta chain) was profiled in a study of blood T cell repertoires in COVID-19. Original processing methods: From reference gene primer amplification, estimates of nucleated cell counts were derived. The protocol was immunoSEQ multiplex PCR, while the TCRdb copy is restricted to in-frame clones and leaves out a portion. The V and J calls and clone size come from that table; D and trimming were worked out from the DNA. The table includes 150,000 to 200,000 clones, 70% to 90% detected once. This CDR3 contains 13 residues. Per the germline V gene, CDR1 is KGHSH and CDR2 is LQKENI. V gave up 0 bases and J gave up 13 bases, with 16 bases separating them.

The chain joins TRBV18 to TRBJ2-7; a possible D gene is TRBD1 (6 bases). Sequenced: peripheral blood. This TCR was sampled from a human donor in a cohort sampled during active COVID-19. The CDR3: CASSPPSRGPGYF. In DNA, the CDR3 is TGTGCCAGCTCACCACCCTCCAGGGGCCCGGGATACTTC.